This T cell receptor beta chain was sequenced in a study of T cell responses to AZD1222 COVID-19 vaccine (dated by TCRdb to the early 2020s). Some background on the complete study: AZD1222 recipients whose second dose came at about 4 weeks and those whose second dose came at about 12 weeks were combined into one group, since spike-specific TCR depth and breadth did not differ between the two schedules. Trial participants were enrolled by age into subgroups of 18-55, 56-69 and 70-plus years, and about 150, 27 and 61 TCR-sequenced participants, respectively, were included in these subgroups. A total of under 250 trial participants underwent TCR sequencing, of whom roughly 210 had received two doses of AZD1222 and 26 had received two doses of the MenACWY control vaccine.

Read against the paper, the sample's time point label means: baseline before first vaccination. Vaccinee samples came from UK trials COV001 and COV002, including a single-blind randomized controlled phase 2/3 trial of AZD1222 (ChAdOx1 nCoV-19) in healthy adults. For TCRbeta chain sequencing, PBMC samples from trial participants were taken at day 0 and at day 28 after the second dose. What the study reported, not specific to this receptor: Only five to seven AZD1222 recipients were SARS-CoV-2 seropositive at baseline, limiting conclusions about previously exposed vaccinees. After two AZD1222 doses, both the breadth and the depth of spike-specific TCRs were significantly higher than at day 0 and than in MenACWY recipients. Reportedly, almost half of the unique spike-specific TCRs recognized epitopes lying outside the regions that are mutated in the B.1.351 and B.1.1.7 variants. CD4 TCRs associated with the vaccine covered the entire spike protein, and the dominant responses were in regions 160-218 and 743-854. Participants were mostly white British, with more females than males. The authors suggested clonal diversity may have been underestimated. Because no samples from the day 14 peak response were available, repertoires could be characterized only after the peak T cell response. In the small 56-69-year group, the increase in depth fell short of significance, most likely because of low power.

The CDR3 regions of human TCRbeta chains were analyzed by immunosequencing. Per the authors' processing: TCRs in the repertoires were matched against a reference library of SARS-CoV-2-specific TCRs that had been generated with the MIRA antigen-specificity platform. Breadth was defined as the fraction of unique TCRs that were SARS-CoV-2-associated. Depth was defined as the fraction of total T cells that were SARS-CoV-2-associated. Using the MIRA data, every spike-specific TCR was mapped to the spike region that the TCR reacted to and assigned to either a CD4 or a CD8 class. Log10-transformed breadth and depth values were compared by one-way ANOVA with Sidak's multiple comparisons tests. The source is immuneACCESS, and TCRdb retained only in-frame sequences with V and J called. Part of the clones is not carried over; for the studies checked, unresolved V genes explain less than half of this, and the remainder is unexplained. V, J and clone size derive from that table, while D and trimming were established from the DNA sequence. The sample contains about 97,000 clones, around 89% of them found a single time. The ten largest clones capture under 8.5% of the sample.

In regard to this clone: The antigen it binds to is not known. Per-nucleotide qualities are absent, and no much larger clonotype sits a single base away.

The CDR3 has 13 amino acids, counting the end cysteine and phenylalanine. CDR3 DNA is the only sequence kept; it has 39 bases, read in frame from the first base. Between the V and J ends, shortened by 0 bases and 8 bases respectively, the junction contains 10 bases. Sequences MNHEY (CDR1) and SVGAGI (CDR2) are obtained from the germline V gene. The sample consisted of peripheral blood, taken on day 0 of AZD1222 vaccination. The receptor's source is an adult in good health. This chain is built from TRBV6-5 and TRBJ1-1, with TRBD1 perhaps the D gene, on 6 matching bases. The DNA is TGTGCCAGCAGTTACTCGGGGACAAGGGAAGCTTTCTTT. Its product reads: CASSYSGTREAFF.